The T cell receptor beta chain described here comes from a study of blood T cells in healthy people across ages. Whole-study results and caveats: PBMCs were not sorted, which prevented a conclusive comparison of naive versus antigen-experienced cells.

Peripheral blood from each donor was collected in a volume of 9.5 to 10 milliliters. This clonotype was recorded only once. Antigen: not known. One end of the junction varies from germline; a read error may be responsible. The CDR3 loop spans 13 amino acids. The germline V gene has CDR1 DFQATT and CDR2 SNEGSKA (reference sequence). Then a second PCR, running about 6 to 12 cycles, was carried out with a sample-barcoded 5' primer and a J-beta primer mix. Each cDNA molecule, via a template-switch adaptor with 12 random nucleotides, was tagged. Each sample yielded at least 2.5 million CDR3-containing paired-end reads. Using its own MiXCR run on the 5' RACE reads, TCRdb lists one record per CDR3 protein. The table shows over 1,500,000 distinct CDR3 sequences, with more than 35% occurring only once.

The origin of this receptor is a human donor in good health. Sequencing input: blood. The rearrangement links TRBV20-1 to TRBJ1-1; D is possibly TRBD1 (6 bases). The CDR3 DNA sequence: TGCAGTGCTAGAAACTACAGGGTCACTCAAGCTTTCTTT. Protein: CSARNYRVTQAFF.